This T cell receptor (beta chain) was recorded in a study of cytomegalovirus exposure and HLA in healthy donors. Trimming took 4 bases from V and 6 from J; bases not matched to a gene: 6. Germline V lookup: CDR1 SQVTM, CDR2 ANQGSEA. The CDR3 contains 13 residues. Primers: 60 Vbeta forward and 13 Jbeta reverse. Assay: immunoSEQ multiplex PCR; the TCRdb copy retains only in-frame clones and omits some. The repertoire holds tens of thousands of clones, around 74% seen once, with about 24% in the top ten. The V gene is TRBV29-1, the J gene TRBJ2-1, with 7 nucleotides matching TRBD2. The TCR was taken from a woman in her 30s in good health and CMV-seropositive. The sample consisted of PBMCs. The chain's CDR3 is CSVVGDYSNEQFF. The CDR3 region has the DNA TGCAGCGTTGTAGGGGACTATAGCAATGAGCAGTTCTTC.